The rows below give T cell receptor beta chains drawn from one sample of a study of OX40 agonist ivuxolimab in advanced cancers. Sequenced by immunoSEQ multiplex PCR; TCRdb stores in-frame clones only, minus some. The table shows tens of thousands of clones, with roughly 92% occurring only once. This sample comprised CD4+ or CD8+ T cells sorted from blood, obtained in a trial of the OX40 agonist ivuxolimab. Receptors originate from an adult with an advanced solid tumor such as melanoma, head and neck, liver or kidney cancer. CDR3s include the opening cysteine and the closing phenylalanine or tryptophan.

V gene | CDR3 protein
TRBV29-1 | CSFAGTSNTGELFF
TRBV19 | CASSIWGTEQYF
TRBV10-3 | CAIRSGGPPNEQFF
TRBV7-3 | CASSLVNGRGRNQPQHF
TRBV7-2 | CASSLDLGGGTDTQYF
TRBV14 | CASSQDRYEQFF
TRBV7-8 | CASSLGQGAHEQYF
TRBV10-3 | CAISEWGGAGTDTQYF
TRBV6-5 | CASSSGQGGDQPQHF
TRBV11-3 | CASSLGRGGTGELFF
TRBV4-1 | CASSRSEGTTNEKLFF
TRBV2 | CASSGEGGPQPQHF
TRBV5-1 | CASSLGGTGKDGYTF
TRBV7-9 | CASSQTSGGAETQYF
TRBV2 | CASSLQVRDQPQHF
TRBV18 | CASSPLTGTSGELFF
TRBV5-1 | CASRLLPGQSNEKLFF
TRBV7-9 | CASSAAGGPADTQYF
TRBV2 | CATNRQGAPNEKLFF
TRBV9 | CASSVVRGAEAFF
TRBV7-8 | CASRTGQYGYTF
TRBV6-6 | CATAWSTDTQYF
TRBV18 | CASSLVPGQDEYF
TRBV6-5 | CASTRGNLYEQYF
TRBV12-5 | CASGSEGGEQYF
TRBV30 | CAWSRGNYYEQYF
TRBV9 | CASSVGSEQFF
TRBV5-1 | CASSLEGGGGGYTF
TRBV2 | CASSYRRLAGGGTDTQYF
TRBV11-3 | CASSRLRTPVGGYTF
TRBV11-3 | CASSLKTVLPHNEQFF
TRBV2 | CASSEGRTAIPRGYTF
TRBV6-5 | CASRLSRESTDTQYF
TRBV10-1 | CASSRQGRTDTQYF
TRBV6-1 | CASSVQGDTEAFF
TRBV9 | CASSTWTPPYEQYF
TRBV15 | CATSGGQGDYSPLHF